This T cell receptor beta chain is from a study of T cell clones after liver transplantation. On the study more broadly: In this trial, immunosuppression withdrawal was attempted within 2 years of liver transplant. Standard immunosuppression, with no induction, continued until 12-24 months after transplant. A pre-transplant mixed lymphocyte reaction with TCRbeta sequencing defined graft-donor-reactive clones followed in post-transplant blood. The study's findings and limits: These preliminary findings come from unstandardized post-transplant sampling times.

The method was immunoSEQ multiplex PCR; TCRdb's version includes in-frame clones alone and lacks a portion of them. The repertoire holds tens of thousands of clones, 90% seen once, with 2% to 3% in the top ten. This CDR3 has 17 amino acids. CDR1 KGHSH and CDR2 LQKENI come from the germline V gene. V lost 2 bases to trimming and J lost 2 bases, with 16 bases between them. In the case of this clone: The antigen remains unidentified.

The source was CD4+ T cells from blood, collected before liver transplant. The origin of this receptor is a human donor who received a liver transplant. J is TRBJ1-5 and V is TRBV18; D unresolved. This chain's CDR3 is CASSPSGENSRNQPQHF. As DNA, the CDR3 is TGTGCCAGCTCACCATCGGGCGAGAACTCGCGCAATCAGCCCCAGCATTTT.